This T cell receptor (beta chain) was retrieved from a study of T cell responses to AZD1222 COVID-19 vaccine. V was shortened by 4 bases and J by 0 bases, with 10 bases between the two germline ends. The germline gives CDR1 MNHEY, CDR2 SVGEGT. The CDR3 spans 14 residues. This table comes from immunoSEQ multiplex PCR, and its TCRdb copy is limited to in-frame clones, with some not included. This sample has some 130,000 clones; roughly nine tenths occur once, and the top ten carry 2.5% to 3%. This receptor was obtained from an adult in good health. V usage is TRBV6-2 or TRBV6-3 and J usage is TRBJ2-7; D gene ambiguous. Sequencing used peripheral blood, obtained on day 0 of AZD1222 vaccination. This chain's CDR3 is CASSFGPPSYEQYF. The CDR3 nucleotides are TGTGCCAGCAGTTTCGGACCGCCCTCCTACGAGCAGTACTTC.